This TCR beta chain originates from a study of T cells of healthy individuals. This clonotype came up a few times. In TCRdb, the 5' RACE reads were re-called with MiXCR into one record per CDR3 protein. The data show around 80,000 distinct CDR3 sequences, approximately 4.7% seen once. CDR1 and CDR2 from the germline V gene are SQVTM and ANQGSEA. The CDR3 is 13 residues long. The V and J ends lost 6 bases and 1 base respectively, with 10 bases between them. The TCR sequence derives from a female donor in good health. V usage is TRBV29-1 and J usage is TRBJ1-3; no clear D gene. The CDR3 DNA reads TGCAGCGTCACGGCCCCTTCTGGAAACACCATATATTTT. It specifies CSVTAPSGNTIYF.